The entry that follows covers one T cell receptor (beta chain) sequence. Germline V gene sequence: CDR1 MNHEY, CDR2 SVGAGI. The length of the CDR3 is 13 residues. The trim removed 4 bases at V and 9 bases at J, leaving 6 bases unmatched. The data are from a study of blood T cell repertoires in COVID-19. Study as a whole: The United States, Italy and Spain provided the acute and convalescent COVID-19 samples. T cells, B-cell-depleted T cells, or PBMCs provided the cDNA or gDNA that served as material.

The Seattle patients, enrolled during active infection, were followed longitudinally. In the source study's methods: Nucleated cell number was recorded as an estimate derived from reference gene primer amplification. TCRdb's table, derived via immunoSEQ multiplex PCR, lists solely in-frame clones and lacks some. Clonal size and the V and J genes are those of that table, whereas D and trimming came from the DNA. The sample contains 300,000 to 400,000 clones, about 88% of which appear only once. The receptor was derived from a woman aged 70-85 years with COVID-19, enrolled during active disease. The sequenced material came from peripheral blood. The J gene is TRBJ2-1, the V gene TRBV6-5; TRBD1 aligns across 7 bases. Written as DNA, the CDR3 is TGTGCCAGCAGTTCCCATCGGGACAGTGAGCAGTTCTTC. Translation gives CASSSHRDSEQFF.